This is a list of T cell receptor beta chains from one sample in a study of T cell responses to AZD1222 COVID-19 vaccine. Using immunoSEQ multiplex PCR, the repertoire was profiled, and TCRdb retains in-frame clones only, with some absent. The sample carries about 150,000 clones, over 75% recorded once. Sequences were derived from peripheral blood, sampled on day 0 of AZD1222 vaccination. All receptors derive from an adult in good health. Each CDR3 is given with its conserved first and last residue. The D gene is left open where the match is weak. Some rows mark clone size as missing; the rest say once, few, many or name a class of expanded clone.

CASSLRTSGGEQYF | TGTGCCAGCAGTCTTCGGACTAGCGGGGGAGAGCAGTACTTC | TRBV28 | once | TRBD2 | TRBJ2-7
CASSTRIRYEQYF | TGTGCCAGCAGTACCAGGATCCGGTACGAGCAGTACTTC | TRBV2 | . | . | TRBJ2-7
CASSSPWQGWNEQFF | TGTGCCAGCAGTTCCCCCTGGCAGGGGTGGAATGAGCAGTTCTTC | TRBV7-2 | . | . | TRBJ2-1
CASSPRGQGLVTEAFF | TGTGCCAGCTCACCAAGGGGACAGGGGTTGGTCACTGAAGCTTTCTTT | TRBV18 | . | TRBD1 | TRBJ1-1
CASSPIALSGGYYEQYF | TGTGCCAGCAGCCCTATCGCGTTGAGCGGGGGATACTACGAGCAGTACTTC | TRBV28 | . | TRBD2 | TRBJ2-7
CATNSRASNQPQHF | TGTGCCACCAATTCCCGGGCGAGCAATCAGCCCCAGCATTTT | TRBV15 | . | . | TRBJ1-5
CASSQPGEGESGNTIYF | TGTGCCAGCAGCCAACCTGGGGAGGGGGAGTCTGGAAACACCATATATTTT | TRBV4-2 | . | . | TRBJ1-3
CASVQPKGLAGLRETQYF | TGTGCCAGCGTCCAACCCAAGGGACTAGCGGGACTTAGGGAGACCCAGTACTTC | TRBV2 | . | TRBD2 | TRBJ2-5
CASSLGQGNSPLHF | TGTGCCAGCAGTTTGGGACAGGGGAATTCACCCCTCCACTTT | TRBV28 | . | TRBD1 | TRBJ1-6
CASRTGTSGRETQYF | TGTGCCAGCAGAACCGGGACTAGCGGAAGAGAGACCCAGTACTTC | TRBV28 | . | TRBD2 | TRBJ2-5
CASSDGRTDTEAFF | TGTGCCAGCAGTGACGGACGTACGGACACTGAAGCTTTCTTT | TRBV6-1 | . | . | TRBJ1-1
CASSAGQVGETQYF | TGTGCCAGCAGCGCCGGCCAGGTGGGAGAGACCCAGTACTTC | TRBV9 | . | . | TRBJ2-5
CASSRAGGYNNEQFF | TGTGCCAGCAGCCGAGCGGGGGGGTACAACAATGAGCAGTTCTTC | TRBV3-1/TRBV3-2 | . | TRBD2 | TRBJ2-1
CSVAAGNTEAFF | TGCAGCGTTGCAGCGGGAAACACTGAAGCTTTCTTT | TRBV29-1 | . | . | TRBJ1-1
CASSLSGMTSTDTQYF | TGTGCCAGCAGCCTTAGCGGAATGACTAGCACAGATACGCAGTATTTT | TRBV5-4 | . | . | TRBJ2-3
CASRVPGLAVTGELFF | TGTGCCAGCAGAGTACCGGGACTAGCGGTCACCGGGGAGCTGTTTTTT | TRBV7-9 | . | TRBD2 | TRBJ2-2
CASSLSAGGPGNEQFF | TGTGCCAGCAGTCTCTCGGCGGGGGGGCCAGGGAATGAGCAGTTCTTC | TRBV27 | . | TRBD2 | TRBJ2-1
CASMGETQYF | TGTGCCAGCATGGGAGAGACCCAGTACTTC | TRBV28 | . | . | TRBJ2-5
CASSYRRDQPQHF | TGTGCCAGCAGTTACCGCAGGGACCAGCCCCAGCATTTT | TRBV6-5 | once | . | TRBJ1-5
CASSLVDTEAFF | TGTGCCAGCAGCTTGGTAGACACTGAAGCTTTCTTT | TRBV5-4 | few | . | TRBJ1-1
CASSLGLFYTGELFF | TGTGCCAGCAGCCTTGGACTATTTTACACCGGGGAGCTGTTTTTT | TRBV7-2 | once | . | TRBJ2-2
CASRDEESTIYF | TGTGCCAGTAGAGACGAAGAAAGCACCATATATTTT | TRBV19 | . | . | TRBJ1-3